The 23 T cell receptor beta chains given below trace back to one sample, sequenced in a study of T cell repertoires in cytomegalovirus infection. TCRdb called the reads again in MiXCR, with one record for every CDR3 protein. Among more than 75,000 distinct CDR3 sequences listed, about 29% were seen once. No cognate antigen is known for these TCRs. Source: CD8+ T cells from cultured PBMCs, taken from culture after CMV antigen stimulation. The receptors here all came from a human donor in good health (CMV status not recorded). Some clones in this sample may be carry-over from other donors' samples.

This clonotype was picked up a small number of times. V is TRBV18 and J is TRBJ2-5, with D possibly TRBD2 on 5 matching bases. Per the germline V gene, CDR1 is KGHSH and CDR2 is LQKENI. Trimming took 2 bases from V and 5 from J, leaving 9 bases between them. CDR3 length equals 13 residues. The chain's CDR3 is CASSPYRGETQYF. CDR3 bases: TGTGCCAGCTCACCATACCGGGGTGAGACCCAGTACTTC.

This clonotype was seen ten or more times. CDR3 DNA sequence: TGTGCCAGCAGCACCCCTCCGGGACAGGGGAACGACGAGCAGTACTTC. Protein: CASSTPPGQGNDEQYF. The V call is TRBV7-8, the J call TRBJ2-7, with 10 nucleotides matching TRBD1. The CDR3 extends over 16 amino acids. CDR1 SGHVS and CDR2 FQNEAQ come from the germline V gene. Unmatched junction bases numbered 12, after V lost 5 bases and J lost 5 bases.

The chain combines TRBV4-1 with TRBJ1-3; unclear D gene. Looked up from germline, CDR1 is MGHRA and CDR2 is YSYEKL. The CDR3 sequence is 19 residues long. Trimming cost V 4 bases and J 4 bases, with 26 bases left between them. CDR3 sequence (DNA): TGCGCCAGCAGCCCAGACTTCAACCCTACGGTCGCGACGGGAAACACCATATATTTT. Translated, it gives CASSPDFNPTVATGNTIYF.

A word on this clonotype: Relative to the germline gene, one junction end is altered; a read error may explain this. The V gene is TRBV10-3, the J gene TRBJ2-7; D might be TRBD1 (5 bases). The CDR3 is 13 residues long. CDR1 and CDR2 from the germline V gene are ENHRY and SYGVKD. Here the CDR3 reads CTISSGQLYEQYF. CDR3 sequence (DNA): TGTACCATCAGCTCCGGACAACTCTACGAGCAGTACTTC.

The chain uses TRBV7-6 and TRBJ2-3; 8 bases are shared with TRBD1. Per the germline V gene, CDR1 is SGHVS and CDR2 is FNYEAQ. The CDR3 has 15 residues. V shed 3 bases and J 1 base; nucleotides not matched to a gene: 3. The CDR3 here is CASSFGQGGTDTQYF. The CDR3 coding sequence is TGTGCCAGCAGCTTCGGACAGGGTGGCACAGATACGCAGTATTTT.

This clonotype was counted between two and nine times. The chain is built from TRBV11-2 and TRBJ2-7; 11 bases are a match to TRBD1. The germline gives CDR1 SGHAT, CDR2 FQNNGV. The CDR3 covers 14 residues. V lost 4 bases and J lost 5; bases outside the gene matches: 4. The CDR3 region is CASSSGQGEDEQYF. In DNA form, the CDR3 reads TGTGCCAGCAGCTCGGGACAGGGGGAGGACGAGCAGTACTTC.

There are a few counts of this clonotype. The genes are TRBV5-1 and TRBJ1-1; D might be TRBD1 (5 bases). Germline assignment: CDR1 SGHRS and CDR2 YFSETQ. The V gene lost 7 bases and the J gene lost 0 bases, with 16 bases spanning the gap. This CDR3 contains 15 residues. CDR3 in DNA: TGCGCCAGCGGGGCCTCGGACATCATGAACACTGAAGCTTTCTTT. Translated, it gives CASGASDIMNTEAFF.

The chain employs TRBV2 and TRBJ2-3, with a possible D match to TRBD2 (6 bases). CDR3 length: 13 amino acids. Per germline, CDR1 SNHLY and CDR2 FYNNEI. Trimming took 6 bases from V and 2 from J, leaving 9 bases between them. In nucleotides, the CDR3 is TGTGCCAGCAGATGGACTAACACAGATACGCAGTATTTT. Translating it yields CASRWTNTDTQYF.

The chain recombines TRBV2 with TRBJ1-1; tentatively, D is TRBD1 (6 bases). This CDR3 has 15 amino acids. The germline V and J ends were trimmed by 4 bases and 5 bases, with 17 bases remaining between them. The germline CDR1 and CDR2 sequences are SNHLY and FYNNEI. The CDR3 sequence: CASSGGPGAGTEAFF. The DNA of the CDR3 is TGTGCCAGCAGTGGCGGGCCGGGGGCGGGTACTGAAGCTTTCTTT.

This clonotype was detected only a few times. This sequence joins TRBV6-5 and TRBJ2-3; 7 positions agree with TRBD2. V gave up 4 bases and J gave up 4 bases; unmatched junction bases: 2. The CDR3 is made up of 13 amino acids. Germline V CDR1 and CDR2: MNHEY, SVGAGI. The CDR3, as DNA: TGTGCCAGCAGTTCTGCGGGGGCAGATACGCAGTATTTT. Translation gives CASSSAGADTQYF.

This clonotype has a count of ten or more. The chain combines TRBV6-1 with TRBJ2-7; TRBD1 matches 8 bases. The CDR3 loop spans 14 amino acids. V lost 6 bases, J lost 0 bases, and 4 bases stayed unmatched. Per germline, CDR1 MNHNS and CDR2 SASEGT. The chain's CDR3 is CASSDRGPSYEQYF. DNA for the CDR3: TGTGCCAGCAGCGACAGGGGTCCCTCCTACGAGCAGTACTTC.

The V and J genes are TRBV4-2 and TRBJ2-2, with 7 bases lining up with TRBD1. V dropped 1 base and J dropped 0; count of bases not matched to a gene: 2. Per germline, CDR1 LGHNA and CDR2 YNFKEQ. There are 16 residues in the CDR3. CDR3 residues: CASSQVQGANTGELFF. CDR3 nucleotide sequence: TGTGCCAGCAGCCAAGTCCAGGGGGCGAACACCGGGGAGCTGTTTTTT.

This clonotype was seen only a few times. The gene calls are TRBV19 and TRBJ2-1, with 7 nucleotides matching TRBD1. The length of the CDR3 is 15 residues. V was clipped by 7 bases and J by 4 bases; unmatched bases: 10. CDR1 and CDR2 (germline): LNHDA, SQIVND (reference sequence). Here the CDR3 reads CASTNLPTGYNEQFF. CDR3 nucleotides: TGTGCCAGTACCAACCTTCCGACAGGGTACAATGAGCAGTTCTTC.

This clonotype came up a few times. The chain uses TRBV6-1 and TRBJ1-2, with D maybe TRBD1 (5 bases). Trimming cost V 7 bases and J 0 bases, with 18 bases left between them. The CDR3 has 16 amino acids. The germline V gene encodes CDR1 MNHNS and CDR2 SASEGT. CDR3 sequence: CASKVPPQGSNYGYTF. For the CDR3, the DNA is TGTGCCAGCAAAGTCCCCCCGCAGGGTTCTAACTATGGCTACACCTTC.

The chain carries TRBV10-3 and TRBJ2-5; 7 nucleotides line up with TRBD2. Germline lookup yields CDR1 ENHRY and CDR2 SYGVKD. V lost 0 bases to trimming and J lost 9 bases; unmatched junction nucleotides: 4. This CDR3 is built from 13 residues. CDR3 in DNA: TGTGCCATCAGTGAGTCAGGCGCGGGGGCCCAGTACTTC. Protein sequence: CAISESGAGAQYF.

The chain combines TRBV19 with TRBJ1-4; D unresolved. Trimming stripped 3 bases from V and 8 bases from J, with 13 bases between. Germline V CDR1 and CDR2: LNHDA, SQIVND (reference sequence). The CDR3 contains 14 residues. The CDR3 coding sequence is TGTGCCAGTAGTATCCGACTCGCCCGGGAAAAACTGTTTTTT. This gives the protein CASSIRLAREKLFF.

V and J are TRBV23-1 and TRBJ2-5; D possibly corresponds to TRBD1 (5 bases). TRBV23-1 falls under the ORF class, with uncertain function. This CDR3 is 15 amino acids long. V lost 3 bases to trimming and J lost 2 bases, with 13 bases between them. CDR3 amino acids: CASSHPDSYQETQYF. The DNA of the CDR3 is TGCGCCAGCAGTCACCCTGACAGCTATCAAGAGACCCAGTACTTC.

This clonotype was counted a few times. The rearrangement links TRBV6-1 to TRBJ2-7, with TRBD1 identical over 9 bases. The junction had 7 bases not matched to a gene; V was cut back by 4 bases and J by 3 bases. The CDR3 spans 15 residues. Per the germline V gene, CDR1 is MNHNS and CDR2 is SASEGT. The CDR3 reads CASSGEGQGGYEQYF. The CDR3 DNA follows: TGTGCCAGCAGTGGAGAGGGACAGGGAGGCTACGAGCAGTACTTC.

The V and J genes are TRBV7-4 and TRBJ2-3; 10 positions match TRBD2. Germline V gives CDR1 SGHVT, CDR2 SQSDAQ. J gave up 0 bases and V 3 bases, and 3 bases lay outside the gene matches. The CDR3 spans 16 residues. The CDR3 DNA reads as TGTGCCAGCAGCTTGCTTAGCGGGGGGAGCACAGATACGCAGTATTTT. Translating it yields CASSLLSGGSTDTQYF.

The chain carries TRBV7-9 and TRBJ2-7, with 7 bases aligning to TRBD2. Germline values: CDR1 SEHNR, CDR2 FQNEAQ (reference sequence). The CDR3 is 12 amino acids. The CDR3 sequence is CAGSGESYEQYF. The CDR3 nucleotides are TGTGCTGGGAGCGGGGAGTCCTACGAGCAGTACTTC.

This clonotype came up many times. The V gene is TRBV6-1, the J gene TRBJ2-5; D possibly uses TRBD1 or TRBD2 (5 bases each). V was cut by 7 bases and J by 5 bases, with 17 bases left in between. The CDR3 length is 14 residues. Looked up from germline, CDR1 is MNHNS and CDR2 is SASEGT. For the CDR3, the DNA is TGTGCCAGCAACCCCGGGGCCCTGGGGGAGACCCAGTACTTC. Its translation is CASNPGALGETQYF.

This chain links TRBV6-5 with TRBJ2-3, with D possibly TRBD1 on 5 matching bases. CDR1 and CDR2 (germline): MNHEY, SVGAGI. Trimming shortened V by 2 bases and J by 4 bases, and 13 bases separated the two germline ends. This CDR3 has 15 amino acids. CDR3 sequence: CASSYGASWADTQYF. DNA for the CDR3: TGTGCCAGCAGTTACGGGGCCTCGTGGGCAGATACGCAGTATTTT.

The chain uses TRBV12-5 and TRBJ2-1; 12 nucleotides align to TRBD2. Germline V lookup: CDR1 LGHNT, CDR2 FRNRAP. The CDR3 is 17 amino acids. Unmatched junction bases numbered 12, after V lost 5 bases and J lost 7 bases. As DNA, the CDR3 is TGTGCTAGTGGTACCGGGACTAGCGGGCCTGCGGGGAATGAGCAGTTCTTC. Translating gives CASGTGTSGPAGNEQFF.